The 15 T cell receptor beta chains given below trace back to one sample, sequenced in a study of blood T cell repertoires in COVID-19 (dated by TCRdb to about 2020). Library preparation employed the immunoSEQ multiplex PCR assay. Drawn from immuneACCESS, this table holds only the in-frame rearrangements with V and J called that TCRdb kept. Clones are partly lost; checked studies trace under half to an unresolved V gene and leave the rest unexplained. Recorded for this sample are under 95,000 clones; 65% to 85% of them occurred a single time. The ten largest account for approximately 10% of the sample. Sequencing input: peripheral blood. Receptors originate from a man aged 65 to 85 with acute or convalescent COVID-19.

This rearrangement joins TRBV19 to TRBJ1-4, with 8 bases aligning to TRBD1. The CDR3 is made up of 15 amino acids. Looked up from germline, CDR1 is LNHDA and CDR2 is SQIVND (reference sequence). After removal of 0 bases from V and 8 bases from J, the junction contained 5 bases not matched to a gene. Written as DNA, the CDR3 is TGTGCCAGTAGTATAGAAGCACAGGGGGGAGAAAAACTGTTTTTT. Translating gives CASSIEAQGGEKLFF.

The chain employs TRBV12-3 or TRBV12-4 and TRBJ2-5; the match to TRBD2 covers 7 bases. V lost 5 bases, J lost 5 bases, and 5 bases stayed unmatched. The CDR3 consists of 13 residues. CDR3 bases: TGTGCCAGCAGTCTGGGGGGGTGGGAGACCCAGTACTTC. Amino acids: CASSLGGWETQYF.

This chain links TRBV5-4 with TRBJ1-1; 7 bases are a match to TRBD1. The CDR3 sequence is 14 residues long. CDR1 and CDR2 (germline): SGHNT, YYREEE (reference sequence). V trimming: 4 bases; J trimming: 7 bases; junction bases outside the gene matches: 10. The CDR3, as DNA: TGTGCCAGCAGCCCCCGGAGCCAGGGGGGTGAAGCTTTCTTT. Its translation: CASSPRSQGGEAFF.

This CDR3 is CASSLRTSGGPSRSYNEQFF. The CDR3 nucleotides are TGCGCCAGCAGCCTTCGGACTAGCGGGGGGCCTTCTCGCTCCTACAATGAGCAGTTCTTC. The chain uses TRBV4-1 and TRBJ2-1; 14 bases agree with TRBD2. The germline V gene has CDR1 MGHRA and CDR2 YSYEKL. After removal of 4 bases from V and 0 bases from J, the junction contained 11 bases not matched to a gene. There are 20 residues in the CDR3.

The V and J genes are TRBV5-1 and TRBJ2-2, with D possibly being TRBD1 (6 bases). CDR3 size: 16 residues. Between the trimmed V and J ends, which lost 1 base and 3 bases, there was a span of 13 bases. Germline loops: CDR1 SGHRS, CDR2 YFSETQ. CDR3 in DNA: TGCGCCAGCAGCTTGATGGGGGCGCCGGACACCGGGGAGCTGTTTTTT. Translated, it gives CASSLMGAPDTGELFF.

The J gene is TRBJ2-1, the V gene TRBV6-5; the D is unclear. This CDR3 has 15 residues. CDR1 and CDR2 (germline): MNHEY, SVGAGI. Trimming removed 9 bases at V and 0 bases at J, with 15 bases between. CDR3 DNA sequence: TGTGCCAGTGCCGTAGAGACAAGCTCCTACAATGAGCAGTTCTTC. Protein product: CASAVETSSYNEQFF.

V gene TRBV30 combines with J gene TRBJ2-5, with 7 positions matching TRBD1. The CDR3 length is 13 residues. J lost 5 bases, V lost 5 bases, and 8 bases had no gene match. Germline V gives CDR1 GTSNPN, CDR2 SVGIG (reference sequence). As DNA, the CDR3 is TGTGCCTGGCAAACAGGGGTACGGGAGACCCAGTACTTC. Its translation is CAWQTGVRETQYF.

The chain carries TRBV6-5 and TRBJ1-3; D unclear. Trimming stripped 5 bases from V and 0 bases from J, with 5 bases between. Germline V lookup: CDR1 MNHEY, CDR2 SVGAGI. CDR3 size: 13 residues. Here the CDR3 DNA reads TGTGCCAGCAGTCTAACCTCTGGAAACACCATATATTTT. Amino acid sequence: CASSLTSGNTIYF.

The chain has TRBV20-1 and TRBJ1-2; D might be TRBD1 (5 bases). Trimming took off 5 bases at V and 5 bases at J, with 9 bases between the two ends. Germline-derived CDR1 and CDR2 are DFQATT and SNEGSKA (reference sequence). The CDR3 extends over 11 amino acids. CDR3 nucleotide sequence: TGCAGTGCTCGGGGGGGATATGGCTACACCTTC. Amino acids: CSARGGYGYTF.

This rearrangement joins TRBV3-1 (or the pseudogene TRBV3-2) to TRBJ1-1, with TRBD1 as a possible D gene (6 bases). Germline V CDR1 and CDR2: LGHDT, YNNKEL (reference sequence). The CDR3 length is 14 residues. With 5 bases removed from V and 0 bases from J, the gap between germline ends came to 10 bases. The CDR3 DNA sequence: TGTGCCAGCAGCTTCGGACAGCTGAACACTGAAGCTTTCTTT. Its protein is CASSFGQLNTEAFF.

The chain links TRBV11-2 to TRBJ1-6; D gene unclear. The CDR3 is made up of 14 amino acids. The V end was cut by 5 bases, the J end by 0 bases, with 5 bases between. The germline CDR1 and CDR2 sequences are SGHAT and FQNNGV. The CDR3: CASSPGSYNSPLHF. Here the CDR3 DNA reads TGTGCCAGCAGCCCCGGCTCCTATAATTCACCCCTCCACTTT.

The chain recombines TRBV5-1 with TRBJ1-6; 9 positions match TRBD1. V trimming: 0 bases; J trimming: 8 bases; junction bases outside the gene matches: 0. The CDR3 contains 14 residues. Germline V gene data show CDR1 as SGHRS and CDR2 as YFSETQ. CDR3 protein: CASSLGTGDSPLHF. The CDR3 nucleotides are TGCGCCAGCAGCTTGGGGACAGGGGATTCACCCCTCCACTTT.

This rearrangement joins TRBV5-1 to TRBJ2-1; 8 positions match TRBD2. The germline gives CDR1 SGHRS, CDR2 YFSETQ. V shed 5 bases, J shed 0 bases, and the junction held 4 bases outside the gene matches. The CDR3 contains 15 residues. CDR3 loop: CASSPGLASYNEQFF. In DNA, the CDR3 is TGCGCCAGCAGTCCCGGACTAGCCTCCTACAATGAGCAGTTCTTC.

In DNA, the CDR3 is TGCGCCAGCAGCCCGGGAACCGGTAGCTCCTACAATGAGCAGTTCTTC. Translation gives CASSPGTGSSYNEQFF. The rearrangement uses TRBV5-1 and TRBJ2-1, with D tentatively TRBD2 (5 bases). Germline lookup yields CDR1 SGHRS and CDR2 YFSETQ. Trimming took off 4 bases at V and 0 bases at J, with 14 bases between the two ends. The CDR3 has 16 amino acids. The complete variable domain, with remaining parts taken from reference TRBV5-1 and TRBJ2-1, reads KAGVTQTPRYLIKTRGQQVTLSCSPISGHRSVSWYQQTPGQGLQFLFEYFSETQRNKGNFPGRFSGRQFSNSRSEMNVSTLELGDSALYLCASSPGTGSSYNEQFFGPGTRLTVL.

This clone was found a few times. This chain connects TRBV3-1 (or the pseudogene TRBV3-2) to TRBJ2-7; D not resolved. V lost 3 bases and J lost 2, with 2 bases in between. Germline V gene sequence: CDR1 LGHDT, CDR2 YNNKEL (reference sequence). The CDR3 consists of 11 residues. The CDR3 sequence: CASSHAYEQYF. CDR3 in DNA: TGTGCCAGCAGCCACGCCTACGAGCAGTACTTC.